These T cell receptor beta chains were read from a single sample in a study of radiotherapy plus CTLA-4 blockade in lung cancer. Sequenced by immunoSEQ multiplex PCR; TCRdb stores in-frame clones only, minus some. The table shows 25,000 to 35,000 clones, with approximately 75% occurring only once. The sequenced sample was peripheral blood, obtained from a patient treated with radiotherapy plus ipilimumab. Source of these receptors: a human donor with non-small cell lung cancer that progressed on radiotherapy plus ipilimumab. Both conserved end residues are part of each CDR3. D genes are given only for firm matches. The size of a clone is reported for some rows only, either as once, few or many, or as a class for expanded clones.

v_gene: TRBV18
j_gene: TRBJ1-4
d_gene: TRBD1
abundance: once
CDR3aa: CASSPRDRGNEKLFF
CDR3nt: TGTGCCAGCTCACCTCGGGACAGAGGGAATGAAAAACTGTTTTTT

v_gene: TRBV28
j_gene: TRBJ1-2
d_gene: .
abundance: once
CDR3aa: CASSSPPTGYGYTF
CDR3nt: TGTGCCAGCAGTTCCCCCCCGACAGGCTATGGCTACACCTTC

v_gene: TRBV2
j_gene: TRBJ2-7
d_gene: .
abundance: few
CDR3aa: CASSPKYEQYF
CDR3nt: TGTGCCAGCAGTCCAAAATACGAGCAGTACTTC

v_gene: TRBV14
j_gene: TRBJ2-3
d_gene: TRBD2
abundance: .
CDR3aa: CASSPGTSGVDTQYF
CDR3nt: TGTGCCAGCAGCCCCGGGACTAGCGGGGTGGATACGCAGTATTTT

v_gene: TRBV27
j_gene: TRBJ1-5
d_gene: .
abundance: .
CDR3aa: CASRSARDVFQPQHF
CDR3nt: TGTGCCAGCAGATCCGCCAGGGATGTTTTCCAGCCCCAGCATTTT

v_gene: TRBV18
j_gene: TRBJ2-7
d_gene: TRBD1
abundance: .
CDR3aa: CASSLPGQGSYEQYF
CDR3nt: TGTGCCAGCTCACTCCCGGGACAGGGCTCCTACGAGCAGTACTTC

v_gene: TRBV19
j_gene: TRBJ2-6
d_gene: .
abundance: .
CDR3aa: CASSETGGGANVLTF
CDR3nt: TGTGCCAGTAGTGAGACAGGAGGTGGGGCCAACGTCCTGACTTTC

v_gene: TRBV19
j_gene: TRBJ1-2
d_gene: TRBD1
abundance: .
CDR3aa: CASSNIPGQGGYGYTF
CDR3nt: TGTGCCAGTAGTAACATACCGGGACAGGGGGGCTATGGCTACACCTTC

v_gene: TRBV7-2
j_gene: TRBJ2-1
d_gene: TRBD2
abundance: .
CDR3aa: CASSGGGPGIYNEQFF
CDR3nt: TGTGCCAGCAGCGGGGGGGGACCGGGAATATACAATGAGCAGTTCTTC

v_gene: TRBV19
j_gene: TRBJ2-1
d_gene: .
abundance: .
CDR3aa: CASSMGVGLDEQFF
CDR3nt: TGTGCCAGTAGTATGGGTGTCGGGTTGGATGAGCAGTTCTTC

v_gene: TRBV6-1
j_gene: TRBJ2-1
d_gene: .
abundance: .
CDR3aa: CASSGQGRGEQFF
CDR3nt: TGTGCCAGCAGTGGACAGGGGAGGGGTGAGCAGTTCTTC

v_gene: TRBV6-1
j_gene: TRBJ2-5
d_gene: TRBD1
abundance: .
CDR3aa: CASSDVGQGRETQYF
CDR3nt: TGTGCCAGCAGTGACGTAGGACAGGGACGGGAGACCCAGTACTTC

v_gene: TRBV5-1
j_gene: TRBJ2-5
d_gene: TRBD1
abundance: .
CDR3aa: CASSDSTRQGQETQYF
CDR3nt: TGCGCCAGCAGCGACTCCACAAGACAGGGCCAAGAGACCCAGTACTTC

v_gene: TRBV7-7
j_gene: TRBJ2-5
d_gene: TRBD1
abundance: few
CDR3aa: CASRTLGTGQETQYF
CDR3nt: TGTGCTAGCAGGACCCTTGGGACAGGACAAGAGACCCAGTACTTC

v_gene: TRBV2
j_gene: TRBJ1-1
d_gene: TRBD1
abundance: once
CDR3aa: CASRRQGATEAFF
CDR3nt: TGTGCCAGCAGAAGACAGGGGGCCACTGAAGCTTTCTTT

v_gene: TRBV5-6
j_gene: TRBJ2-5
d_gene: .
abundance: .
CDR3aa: CASSWGEQETQYF
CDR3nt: TGTGCCAGCAGCTGGGGGGAACAAGAGACCCAGTACTTC

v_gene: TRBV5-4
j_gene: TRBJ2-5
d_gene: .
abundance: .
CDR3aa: CASSLRQVQETQYF
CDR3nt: TGTGCCAGCAGCCTCCGACAGGTCCAAGAGACCCAGTACTTC

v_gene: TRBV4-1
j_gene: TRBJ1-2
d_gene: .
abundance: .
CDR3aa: CASSQAQSYGYTF
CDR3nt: TGCGCCAGCAGCCAAGCACAGTCATATGGCTACACCTTC

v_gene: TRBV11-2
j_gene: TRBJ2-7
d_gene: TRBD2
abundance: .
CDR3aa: CASSSKPGLAVYEQYF
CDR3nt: TGTGCCAGCAGCTCGAAACCGGGACTAGCCGTCTACGAGCAGTACTTC

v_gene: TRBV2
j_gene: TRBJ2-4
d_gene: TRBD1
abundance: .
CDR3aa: CASSDVGTALRLAKNIQYF
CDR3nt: TGTGCCAGCAGTGATGTTGGGACAGCGCTTAGACTAGCCAAAAACATTCAGTACTTC

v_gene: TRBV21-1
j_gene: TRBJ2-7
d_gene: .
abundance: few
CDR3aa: CASSHRLAGGRSYEQYF
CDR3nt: TGTGCCAGCAGCCATCGACTAGCGGGGGGGCGCTCCTACGAGCAGTACTTC

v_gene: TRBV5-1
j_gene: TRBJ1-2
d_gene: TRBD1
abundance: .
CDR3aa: CASSGGQAGYGYTF
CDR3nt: TGCGCCAGCAGCGGTGGACAGGCCGGCTATGGCTACACCTTC

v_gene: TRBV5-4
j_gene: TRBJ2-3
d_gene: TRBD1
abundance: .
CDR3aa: CASSHQGDSTDTQYF
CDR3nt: TGTGCCAGCAGTCACCAGGGGGACAGCACAGATACGCAGTATTTT

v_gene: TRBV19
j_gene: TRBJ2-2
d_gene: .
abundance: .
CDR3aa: CASSIEGTGELFF
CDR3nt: TGTGCCAGTAGTATTGAGGGAACCGGGGAGCTGTTTTTT

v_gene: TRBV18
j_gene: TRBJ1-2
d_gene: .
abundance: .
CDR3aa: CASSYQQGGDYGYTF
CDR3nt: TGTGCCAGCTCATATCAGCAGGGAGGGGACTATGGCTACACCTTC

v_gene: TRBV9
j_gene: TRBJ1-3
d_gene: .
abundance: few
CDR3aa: CASSAGDSDTIYF
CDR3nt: TGTGCCAGCAGCGCAGGGGATAGCGACACCATATATTTT

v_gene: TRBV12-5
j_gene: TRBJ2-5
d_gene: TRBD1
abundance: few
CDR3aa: CASGSTTGSETQYF
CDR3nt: TGTGCTAGTGGTTCGACGACAGGGTCAGAGACCCAGTACTTC

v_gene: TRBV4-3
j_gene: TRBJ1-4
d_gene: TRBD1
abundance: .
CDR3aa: CASSPGQGETEKLFF
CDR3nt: TGCGCCAGCAGCCCCGGACAGGGCGAAACTGAAAAACTGTTTTTT

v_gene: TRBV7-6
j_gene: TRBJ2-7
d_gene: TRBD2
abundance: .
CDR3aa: CASSLGDPSGGTYEQYF
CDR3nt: TGTGCCAGCAGCTTAGGGGACCCTAGCGGGGGGACCTACGAGCAGTACTTC

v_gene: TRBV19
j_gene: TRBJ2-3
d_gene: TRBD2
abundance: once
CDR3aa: CASSGGGLSTDTQYF
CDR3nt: TGTGCCAGTAGCGGGGGGGGGCTTAGCACAGATACGCAGTATTTT

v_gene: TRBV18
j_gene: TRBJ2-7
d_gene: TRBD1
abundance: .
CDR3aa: CASSPPSQSQGAGAYEQYF
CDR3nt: TGTGCCAGCTCACCACCATCGCAATCCCAGGGGGCTGGGGCCTACGAGCAGTACTTC

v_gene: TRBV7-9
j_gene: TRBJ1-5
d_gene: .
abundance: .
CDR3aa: CASSLSISNQPQHF
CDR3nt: TGTGCCAGCAGCTTATCAATTAGCAATCAGCCCCAGCATTTT

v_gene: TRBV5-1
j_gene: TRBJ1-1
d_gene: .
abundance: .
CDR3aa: CASSLGDSRTMNTEAFF
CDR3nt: TGCGCCAGCAGCTTAGGCGACAGCCGAACCATGAACACTGAAGCTTTCTTT

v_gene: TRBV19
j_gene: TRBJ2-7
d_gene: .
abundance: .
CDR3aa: CASSNLGLLEQYF
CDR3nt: TGTGCCAGTAGTAACCTGGGACTTCTGGAGCAGTACTTC

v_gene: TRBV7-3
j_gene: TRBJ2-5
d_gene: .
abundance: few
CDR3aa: CASSLVGRETQYF
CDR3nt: TGTGCCAGCAGCTTAGTGGGGCGAGAGACCCAGTACTTC

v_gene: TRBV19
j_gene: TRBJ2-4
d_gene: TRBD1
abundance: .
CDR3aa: CASSSGGRLNIQYF
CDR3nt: TGTGCCAGTAGTTCAGGGGGAAGGTTGAACATTCAGTACTTC

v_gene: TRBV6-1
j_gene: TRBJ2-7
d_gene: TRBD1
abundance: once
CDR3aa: CASTGTGAGEQYF
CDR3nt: TGTGCCAGCACCGGGACAGGGGCGGGGGAGCAGTACTTC

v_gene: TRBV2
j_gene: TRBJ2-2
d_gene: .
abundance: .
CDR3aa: CASSSQGNTGELFF
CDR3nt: TGTGCCAGCAGTTCGCAGGGGAACACCGGGGAGCTGTTTTTT

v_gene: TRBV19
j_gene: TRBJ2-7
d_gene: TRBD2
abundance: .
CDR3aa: CASSPGTSGDHYEQYF
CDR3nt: TGTGCCAGTAGTCCCGGGACTAGCGGGGACCACTACGAGCAGTACTTC

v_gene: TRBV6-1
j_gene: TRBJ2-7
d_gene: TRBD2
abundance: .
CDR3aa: CASANSGSYEQYF
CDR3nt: TGTGCCAGCGCGAATAGCGGGTCCTACGAGCAGTACTTC

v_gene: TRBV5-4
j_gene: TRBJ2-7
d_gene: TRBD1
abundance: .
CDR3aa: CASSLGSSGQGIYEQYF
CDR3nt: TGTGCCAGCAGCTTGGGATCCTCGGGACAGGGAATCTACGAGCAGTACTTC

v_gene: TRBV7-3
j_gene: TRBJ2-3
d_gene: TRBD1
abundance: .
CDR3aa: CASSPRDRDTDTQYF
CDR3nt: TGTGCCAGCAGCCCAAGGGACAGGGATACAGATACGCAGTATTTT

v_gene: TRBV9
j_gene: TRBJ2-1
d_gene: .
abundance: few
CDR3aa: CASSGGDSRNEQFF
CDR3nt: TGTGCCAGCAGTGGAGGGGACTCACGAAATGAGCAGTTCTTC

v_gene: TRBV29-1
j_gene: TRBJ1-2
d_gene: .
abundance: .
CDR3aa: CSVSDGYTF
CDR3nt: TGCAGCGTCAGTGATGGCTACACCTTC

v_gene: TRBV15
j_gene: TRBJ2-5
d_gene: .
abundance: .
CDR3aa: CATSRDRYQETQYF
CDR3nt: TGTGCCACCAGCAGGGACAGATACCAAGAGACCCAGTACTTC

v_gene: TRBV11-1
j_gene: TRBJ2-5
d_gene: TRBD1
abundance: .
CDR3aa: CASSVNSGQAKETQYF
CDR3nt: TGTGCCAGCAGCGTAAACTCCGGACAGGCGAAAGAGACCCAGTACTTC

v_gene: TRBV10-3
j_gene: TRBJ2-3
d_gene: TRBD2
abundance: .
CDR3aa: CAIRPLLAEATDTQYF
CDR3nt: TGTGCCATCAGGCCTCTACTAGCGGAGGCCACAGATACGCAGTATTTT

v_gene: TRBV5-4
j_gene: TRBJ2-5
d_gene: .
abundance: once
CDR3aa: CASSGGPGRQETQYF
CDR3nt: TGTGCCAGCAGCGGGGGCCCGGGACGGCAAGAGACCCAGTACTTC